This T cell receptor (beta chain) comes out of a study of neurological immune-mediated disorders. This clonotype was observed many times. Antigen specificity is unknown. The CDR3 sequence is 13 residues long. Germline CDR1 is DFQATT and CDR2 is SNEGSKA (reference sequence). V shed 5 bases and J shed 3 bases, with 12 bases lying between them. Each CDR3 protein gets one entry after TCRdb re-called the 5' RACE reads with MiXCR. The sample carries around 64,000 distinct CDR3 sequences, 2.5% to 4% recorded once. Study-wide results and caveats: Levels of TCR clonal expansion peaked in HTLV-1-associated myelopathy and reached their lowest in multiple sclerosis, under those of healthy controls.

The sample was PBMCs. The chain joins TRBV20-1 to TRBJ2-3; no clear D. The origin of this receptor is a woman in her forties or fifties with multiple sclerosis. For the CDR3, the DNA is TGCAGTGCTGGGAAAGACCAAACAGATACGCAGTATTTT. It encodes CSAGKDQTDTQYF.